This entry lists 21 T cell receptor beta chains sequenced from one sample in a study of Graves' ophthalmopathy and Graves' hyperthyroidism. Using RNA transcripts, the TCR beta CDR3 regions were amplified. First-round RT-PCR used HTBI primers; second-round multiplex PCR followed. TCRdb reprocessed the multiplex PCR reads with MiXCR, giving one entry per CDR3 protein. This table holds roughly 600,000 distinct CDR3 sequences, about 40% found once. Sequences were obtained from peripheral blood or thyroid tissue (not recorded which). These receptors were taken from an adult man with Graves' hyperthyroidism.

The chain employs TRBV6-5 and TRBJ2-3; either TRBD1 or TRBD2 may fit D (5 bases each). The CDR3 sequence is 15 residues long. Trimming removed 6 bases from V and 0 bases from J, with 13 bases in between. CDR1 is MNHEY, CDR2 SVGAGI, per germline. CDR3 coding DNA: TGTGCCAGCAGCCGGGACGGAGCTAGCACAGATACGCAGTATTTT. Protein sequence: CASSRDGASTDTQYF.

The rearrangement uses TRBV2 and TRBJ1-2, with 9 bases matching TRBD1. Germline V gene sequence: CDR1 SNHLY, CDR2 FYNNEI. Trimming removed 0 bases from V and 8 bases from J; junction bases left unmatched: 7. The CDR3 sequence is 15 residues long. The CDR3 sequence is CASSEARDRVWGYTF. The CDR3 DNA is TGTGCCAGCAGTGAAGCCCGGGACAGGGTATGGGGCTACACCTTC.

Here the CDR3 reads CSAEPRYGWGQYF. CDR3 coding DNA: TGCAGCGCCGAACCCCGGTATGGGTGGGGGCAGTACTTC. V usage is TRBV29-1 and J usage is TRBJ2-7; D is unclear. Trimming removed 7 bases at V and 9 bases at J, with 22 bases between. This CDR3 comprises 13 residues. Germline V CDR1 and CDR2: SQVTM, ANQGSEA.

This clonotype was recorded at least ten times. The chain links TRBV3-1 to TRBJ1-2, with D unclear. Germline CDR1 and CDR2: LGHDT and YNNKEL (reference sequence). The CDR3 is 14 amino acids. Trimming took off 3 bases at V and 3 bases at J, with 11 bases between the two ends. The CDR3, as DNA: TGTGCCAGCAGCCAGGAGTTCGGAGACTATGGCTACACCTTC. Translation: CASSQEFGDYGYTF.

This clonotype was counted ten times or more. The chain carries TRBV25-1 and TRBJ1-6; weak D call: TRBD1 (5 bases). The germline CDR1 and CDR2 sequences are MGHDK and SYGVNS. Trimming shortened V by 1 base and J by 6 bases, and 19 bases separated the two germline ends. The CDR3 contains 18 residues. CDR3 in DNA: TGTGCCAGCAGTGAATTGGGACCCACTCCGGGAGGTAATTCACCCCTCCACTTT. Encoded protein: CASSELGPTPGGNSPLHF. Full variable domain (missing parts from reference TRBV25-1 and TRBJ1-6): EADIYQTPRYLVIGTGKKITLECSQTMGHDKMYWYQQDPGMELHLIHYSYGVNSTEKGDLSSESTVSRIRTEHFPLTLESARPSHTSQYLCASSELGPTPGGNSPLHFGNGTRLTVT.

This clonotype has a count of ten or more. This rearrangement joins TRBV20-1 to TRBJ1-1, with a possible D match to TRBD1 (6 bases). The CDR3 length is 13 residues. The V gene's germline CDR1 is DFQATT and CDR2 SNEGSKA (reference sequence). V shed 5 bases and J shed 11 bases, with 21 bases lying between them. The CDR3 spells CSAATQGKEAAFF. The CDR3 DNA is TGCAGTGCTGCGACACAGGGTAAAGAGGCGGCTTTCTTT.

This clonotype was seen a few times. J is TRBJ1-2 and V is TRBV7-9; D not certain. Germline V lookup: CDR1 SEHNR, CDR2 FQNEAQ (reference sequence). This CDR3 comprises 9 residues. V was trimmed by 4 bases and J by 6 bases, leaving 0 bases between them. The CDR3 region is CASSYGYTF. CDR3 DNA sequence: TGTGCCAGCAGCTATGGCTACACCTTC.

The chain employs TRBV5-1 and TRBJ2-5, with 10 bases identical to TRBD2. The length of the CDR3 is 13 residues. V trimming: 9 bases; J trimming: 2 bases; junction bases outside the gene matches: 4. Germline values: CDR1 SGHRS, CDR2 YFSETQ. The DNA of the CDR3 is TGCGCCACCAAGACTAGCGGGCAAGAGACCCAGTACTTC. As protein: CATKTSGQETQYF.

The chain joins TRBV7-9 to TRBJ2-5; either TRBD1 or TRBD2 may fit D (5 bases each). Trimming took off 4 bases at V and 5 bases at J, with 20 bases between the two ends. The V gene's germline CDR1 is SEHNR and CDR2 FQNEAQ (reference sequence). The CDR3 consists of 16 residues. The CDR3 here is CASSSRDGNTGETQYF. The CDR3 DNA sequence: TGTGCCAGCAGCTCCCGGGACGGAAACACCGGGGAGACCCAGTACTTC. Complete variable domain (other parts from reference TRBV7-9 and TRBJ2-5): DTGVSQNPRHKITKRGQNVTFRCDPISEHNRLYWYRQTLGQGPEFLTYFQNEAQLEKSRLLSDRFSAERPKGSFSTLEIQRTEQGDSAMYLCASSSRDGNTGETQYFGPGTRLLVL.

The rearrangement joins TRBV7-2 to TRBJ2-5; 8 nucleotides match TRBD2. The CDR3 contains 15 residues. The germline V gene encodes CDR1 SGHTA and CDR2 FQGNSA. V trimming: 4 bases; J trimming: 2 bases; junction bases outside the gene matches: 6. The CDR3 sequence: CASSSRLAKQETQYF. In DNA form, the CDR3 reads TGTGCCAGCAGCTCGAGACTAGCGAAGCAAGAGACCCAGTACTTC.

In its sample, this clonotype was seen many times. This chain uses TRBV7-9 with TRBJ1-4; D possibly corresponds to TRBD1 (5 bases). Germline loops: CDR1 SEHNR, CDR2 FQNEAQ (reference sequence). The CDR3 is made up of 14 amino acids. The V end was cut by 5 bases, the J end by 5 bases, with 12 bases between. Written as DNA, the CDR3 is TGTGCCAGCAGCCTCCGGGACCTCAATGAAAAACTGTTTTTT. This gives the protein CASSLRDLNEKLFF.

This clonotype was seen ten or more times. The chain has TRBV20-1 and TRBJ2-5; possibly TRBD2 for D (5 bases). Germline CDR1 reads DFQATT; CDR2 reads SNEGSKA (reference sequence). This CDR3 contains 15 residues. Trimming left V 5 bases short and J 4 bases short, with 20 bases between. DNA for the CDR3: TGCAGTGCTGACATAGGTATAGGCGGAGGAGAGACCCAGTACTTC. It encodes CSADIGIGGGETQYF.

In the case of this clonotype: At one end, the junction sequence differs from germline, possibly due to a read error. The chain combines TRBV10-3 with TRBJ2-2; the D call may be TRBD1 or TRBD2 (5 bases each). Germline values: CDR1 ENHRY, CDR2 SYGVKD. The length of the CDR3 is 16 residues. In DNA, the CDR3 is TGTGTCATCAGTGAGTCGGACAACGTCAACACCGGGGAGCTGTTTTTC. Translating it yields CVISESDNVNTGELFF.

This clonotype was counted ten times or more. The chain combines TRBV13 with TRBJ2-7; 10 bases map to TRBD1. CDR1 and CDR2 (germline): PRHDT, FYEKMQ (reference sequence). CDR3 size: 14 residues. Germline trimming cut 5 bases from V and 5 bases from J; bases unmatched to any gene: 6. CDR3 nucleotides: TGTGCCAGCAGCCCCCGGGACAGGGGACACGAGCAGTACTTC. Protein sequence: CASSPRDRGHEQYF.

This clonotype showed up many times. The J gene is TRBJ1-2, the V gene TRBV2, with no clear D. V lost 1 base, J lost 0 bases, and 9 bases lay in between. In germline, CDR1 is SNHLY, CDR2 FYNNEI. CDR3 length equals 15 residues. CDR3 sequence: CASSEVPTANYGYTF. CDR3 nucleotides: TGTGCCAGCAGTGAAGTACCCACCGCTAACTATGGCTACACCTTC.

This clonotype has ten or more counts. The junction and the germline gene differ at one end; a read error may be behind it. The chain combines TRBV14 with TRBJ1-2, with D perhaps matching TRBD1 (6 bases). Germline V lookup: CDR1 SGHDN, CDR2 FVKESK. The CDR3 is 12 amino acids. This CDR3 is CASSAQGVGSTF. The CDR3 DNA reads TGTGCCAGCAGCGCACAGGGAGTGGGCTCCACCTTC.

This clonotype came up many times. V and J are TRBV20-1 and TRBJ2-2, with TRBD2 identical over 8 bases. Germline V gives CDR1 DFQATT, CDR2 SNEGSKA (reference sequence). V was clipped by 6 bases and J by 2 bases; unmatched bases: 11. The CDR3 is 16 amino acids. DNA for the CDR3: TGCAGTGCCCCACGCCGGACTAGCCTAAACACCGGGGAGCTGTTTTTT. This translates into CSAPRRTSLNTGELFF.

This clonotype was seen ten or more times. The V and J genes are TRBV7-9 and TRBJ1-3, with D maybe TRBD1 (5 bases). Per the germline V gene, CDR1 is SEHNR and CDR2 is FQNEAQ (reference sequence). This CDR3 spans 14 amino acids. V lost 3 bases, J lost 0 bases, and 6 bases lay in between. The CDR3 is CASSFGTSGNTIYF. CDR3 nucleotides: TGTGCCAGCAGCTTTGGGACCTCTGGAAACACCATATATTTT.

The sample holds one count of this clonotype. With a much larger clone just one base away, this may be a read error. V is TRBV29-1 and J is TRBJ2-7; 9 nucleotides match TRBD1. CDR1 and CDR2 (germline): SQVTM, ANQGSEA. This CDR3 spans 14 amino acids. The CDR3 nucleotides read TGCGGCGTTGAAGGCGGGACAGGGCCCTACGAGCAGTACTTC. It codes for CGVEGGTGPYEQYF.

This clonotype was detected ten times or more. The chain couples TRBV14 to TRBJ2-2; 9 positions match TRBD2. With 1 base clipped from V and 7 bases from J, the junction kept 7 bases outside the gene matches. This CDR3 comprises 16 residues. Looked up from germline, CDR1 is SGHDN and CDR2 is FVKESK. CDR3 sequence: CASSQVAGLAVGELFF. The CDR3 region has the DNA TGTGCCAGCAGCCAAGTCGCGGGACTAGCTGTCGGGGAGCTGTTTTTT.

This clonotype was seen a few times. Since the CDR3 does not end with the conserved phenylalanine or tryptophan, this likely comes from a read error. DNA for the CDR3: TGCAGTGCTAGAATTCTCGGGGTGACTGAAGCTTTCCTT. Amino acids: CSARILGVTEAFL. The V gene is TRBV20-1, the J gene TRBJ1-1; the D is unclear. Trimming left V 2 bases short and J 5 bases short, with 12 bases between. From germline, CDR1 is DFQATT and CDR2 SNEGSKA (reference sequence). The CDR3 has 13 amino acids.